The next 21 T cell receptor beta chains were all read from a single sample in a study of CXCR3-negative and CXCR3-positive naive CD8 T cells. In preparing the TRB cDNA libraries, 5' RACE with UMI labels was used. TCRdb re-analyzed the 5' RACE reads; it lists each CDR3 protein once, without DNA. Its listing shows approximately 8,100 distinct CDR3 sequences. Sequenced material: naive CXCR3- CD8+ T cells from blood. Subset specified: CD45RO-CCR7+CD27+CD95- naive CD8+ T cells lacking CXCR3 (TNR3-). These TCRs come from a human donor in good health. Some clones in this sample may be carry-over from other donors' samples.

This chain uses TRBV29-1 with TRBJ2-3; without DNA, the TCRdb call of TRBD2 cannot be checked. CDR3 length: 15 amino acids. The germline V gene encodes CDR1 SQVTM and CDR2 ANQGSEA. This chain's CDR3 is CSVEESGVGTDTQYF.

This clonotype registers medium-sized (0.01 to 0.1%) by frequency. The V and J genes are TRBV6-6 and TRBJ2-7. The CDR3 extends over 12 amino acids. Germline V gene lookup returns CDR1 MNHNY and CDR2 SVGAGI (reference sequence). This chain's CDR3 is CASSFNMYEQYF.

Considering frequency, this clonotype is medium-sized. This chain connects TRBV13 to TRBJ1-1; TCRdb reports TRBD1, a call that lacks DNA to check it against. In germline, CDR1 is PRHDT, CDR2 FYEKMQ (reference sequence). This CDR3 comprises 18 residues. CDR3 sequence reads: CASSPGPGQESVGTEAFF.

By frequency, this clonotype registers medium-sized. The chain uses TRBV7-8 and TRBJ2-5; the D gene TCRdb calls, TRBD2, cannot be checked with no DNA. This CDR3 comprises 15 residues. Germline loops: CDR1 SGHVS, CDR2 FQNEAQ. CDR3 loop: CASSPTSGRGETQYF.

V gene TRBV10-3 combines with J gene TRBJ2-7; the TCRdb call, TRBD1, lacks DNA for checking. The CDR3 is 15 amino acids. The germline V gene encodes CDR1 ENHRY and CDR2 SYGVKD. Here the CDR3 reads CAIRDGQGLWDEQYF.

Frequency places this clonotype as medium-sized (0.01 to 0.1%). V usage is TRBV6-5 and J usage is TRBJ2-1. The germline V gene has CDR1 MNHEY and CDR2 SVGAGI. This CDR3 has 14 amino acids. This CDR3 reads CASSYSEGRLPLFF.

V is TRBV7-2 and J is TRBJ2-1; checking the TCRdb D call of TRBD1 is not possible without DNA. The CDR3 loop spans 16 amino acids. From germline, CDR1 is SGHTA and CDR2 FQGNSA. The CDR3 reads CASSLAPWTESNEQFF.

Considering frequency, this clonotype is medium-sized (0.01 to 0.1%). The chain is built from TRBV20-1 and TRBJ1-2. The germline V gene has CDR1 DFQATT and CDR2 SNEGSKA (reference sequence). The CDR3 is 12 residues long. The chain's CDR3 is CSALRGDNGYTF.

V usage is TRBV5-1 and J usage is TRBJ2-1; without DNA, the TCRdb call of TRBD1 cannot be checked. The CDR3 has 15 residues. Germline lookup yields CDR1 SGHRS and CDR2 YFSETQ. The CDR3 here is CASSLVPGGYNEQFF.

This rearrangement joins TRBV15 to TRBJ2-4; checking the TCRdb D call of TRBD1 is not possible without DNA. This CDR3 has 16 residues. CDR1 is LNHNV, CDR2 YYDKDF, per germline (reference sequence). CDR3 sequence: CATSPDPTGAKNIQYF.

This clonotype counts as medium-sized by frequency. The chain couples TRBV27 to TRBJ2-1; TCRdb names TRBD1, which stays unverified in the absence of DNA. Per the germline V gene, CDR1 is MNHEY and CDR2 is SMNVEV (reference sequence). This CDR3 is built from 15 residues. The CDR3 loop is CASSTDRSSYYEQFF.

The J gene is TRBJ2-5, the V gene TRBV11-2; absent DNA, TCRdb's TRBD1 call cannot be checked. Germline V CDR1 and CDR2: SGHAT, FQNNGV. The CDR3 length is 13 residues. Here the CDR3 reads CASSPTLKETQYF.

This clonotype is medium-sized by frequency. This chain uses TRBV7-2 with TRBJ2-1. The CDR3 consists of 13 residues. In germline, CDR1 is SGHTA, CDR2 FQGNSA. The chain's CDR3 is CASSLDSLNEQFF.

V and J are TRBV20-1 and TRBJ1-5; TCRdb reports TRBD1, a call that lacks DNA to check it against. The CDR3 covers 16 residues. Germline V gene lookup returns CDR1 DFQATT and CDR2 SNEGSKA (reference sequence). CDR3 loop: CSAREALDSFNQPQHF.

V and J are TRBV11-3 and TRBJ2-1. The CDR3 totals 15 residues. Per the germline V gene, CDR1 is SGHNT and CDR2 is YENEEA. This CDR3 reads CASGSTASSYNEQFF. Full variable domain (rest looked up from reference TRBV11-3 and TRBJ2-1): EAGVVQSPRYKIIEKKQPVAFWCNPISGHNTLYWYLQNLGQGPELLIRYENEEAVDDSQLPKDRFSAERLKGVDSTLKIQPAELGDSAVYLCASGSTASSYNEQFFGPGTRLTVL.

CDR3 sequence reads: CASSLRAVETQYF. The chain joins TRBV12-3 or TRBV12-4 to TRBJ2-5; TCRdb lists TRBD1, though no DNA is available to test this call. The CDR3 is 13 residues long.

By frequency, this clonotype registers medium-sized. J is TRBJ2-3 and V is TRBV5-1; TCRdb's D gene call, TRBD2, goes unchecked for lack of DNA. Germline V gives CDR1 SGHRS, CDR2 YFSETQ. The CDR3 runs 16 residues. The CDR3: CASSLALAGAGDTQYF.

The genes are TRBV5-5 and TRBJ2-1; TCRdb lists TRBD1, though no DNA is available to test this call. The CDR3 loop spans 17 amino acids. Germline V lookup: CDR1 SGHKS, CDR2 YYEKEE (reference sequence). CDR3 residues: CASSTNRQASSYNEQFF. Full variable domain (outside the CDR3, taken from reference TRBV5-5 and TRBJ2-1): DAGVTQSPTHLIKTRGQQVTLRCSPISGHKSVSWYQQVLGQGPQFIFQYYEKEERGRGNFPDRFSARQFPNYSSELNVNALLLGDSALYLCASSTNRQASSYNEQFFGPGTRLTVL.

V is TRBV28 and J is TRBJ2-7. Germline CDR1 and CDR2: MDHEN and SYDVKM. CDR3 length: 15 residues. The CDR3 region is CASSYFSGGTYEQYF.

J is TRBJ2-2 and V is TRBV29-1; with no DNA, the TCRdb D assignment of TRBD1 cannot be verified. Looked up from germline, CDR1 is SQVTM and CDR2 is ANQGSEA. The CDR3 loop spans 13 amino acids. The CDR3: CSLQGVNTGELFF.

The V call is TRBV19, the J call TRBJ1-5; TCRdb picks TRBD1, but there is no DNA to check that call. This CDR3 region has 17 residues. CDR1 is LNHDA and CDR2 is SQIVND in the germline V gene (reference sequence). CDR3 sequence: CASSWSGDGYSNQPQHF.